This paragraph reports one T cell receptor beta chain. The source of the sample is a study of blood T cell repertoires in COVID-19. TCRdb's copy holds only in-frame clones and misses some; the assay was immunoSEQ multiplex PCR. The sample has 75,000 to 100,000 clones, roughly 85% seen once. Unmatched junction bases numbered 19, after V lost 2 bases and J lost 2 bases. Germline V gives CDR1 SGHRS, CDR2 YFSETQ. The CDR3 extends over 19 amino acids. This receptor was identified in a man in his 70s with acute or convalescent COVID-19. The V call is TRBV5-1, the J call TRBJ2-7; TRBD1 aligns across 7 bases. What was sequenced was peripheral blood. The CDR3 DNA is TGCGCCAGCAGCTTAGTGTTTCTCGGCCAGACAGGGTCCACCTACGAGCAGTACTTC. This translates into CASSLVFLGQTGSTYEQYF.